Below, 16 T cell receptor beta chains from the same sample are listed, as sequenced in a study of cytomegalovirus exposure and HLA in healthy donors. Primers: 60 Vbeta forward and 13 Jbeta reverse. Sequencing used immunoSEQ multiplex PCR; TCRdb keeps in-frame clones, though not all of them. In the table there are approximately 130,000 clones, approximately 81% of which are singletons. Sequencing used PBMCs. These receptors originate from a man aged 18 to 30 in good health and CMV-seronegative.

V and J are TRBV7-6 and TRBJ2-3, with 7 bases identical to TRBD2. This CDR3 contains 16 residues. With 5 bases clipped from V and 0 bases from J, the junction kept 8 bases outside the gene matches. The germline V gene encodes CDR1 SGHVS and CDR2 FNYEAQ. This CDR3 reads CASSRPSSGSTDTQYF. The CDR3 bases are TGTGCCAGCAGCCGACCTTCTAGCGGAAGCACAGATACGCAGTATTTT.

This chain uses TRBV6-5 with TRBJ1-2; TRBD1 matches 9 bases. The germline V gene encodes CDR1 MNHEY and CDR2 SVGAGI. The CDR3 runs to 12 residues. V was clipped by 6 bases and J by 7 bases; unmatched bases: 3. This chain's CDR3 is CASRMGQGGYTF. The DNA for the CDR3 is TGTGCCAGCAGGATGGGACAGGGTGGCTACACCTTC.

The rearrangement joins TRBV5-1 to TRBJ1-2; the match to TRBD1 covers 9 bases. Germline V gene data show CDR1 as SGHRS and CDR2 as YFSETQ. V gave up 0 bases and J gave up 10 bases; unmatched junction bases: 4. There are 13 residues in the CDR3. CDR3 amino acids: CASSLGQGEDYTF. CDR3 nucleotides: TGCGCCAGCAGCTTGGGACAGGGGGAAGACTACACCTTC.

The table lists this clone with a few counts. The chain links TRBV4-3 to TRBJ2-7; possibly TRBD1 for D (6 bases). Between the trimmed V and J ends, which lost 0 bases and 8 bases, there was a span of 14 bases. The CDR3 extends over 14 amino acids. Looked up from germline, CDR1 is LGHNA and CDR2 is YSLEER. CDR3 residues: CASSQDRTALQQYF. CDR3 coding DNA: TGCGCCAGCAGCCAAGATAGGACAGCCTTACAGCAGTACTTC.

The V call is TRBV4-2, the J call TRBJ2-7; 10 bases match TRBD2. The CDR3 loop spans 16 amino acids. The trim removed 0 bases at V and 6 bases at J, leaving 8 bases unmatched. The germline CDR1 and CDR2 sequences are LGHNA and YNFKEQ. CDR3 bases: TGTGCCAGCAGCCAAGAGCTAGCGGGGGTGGGCGGCGAGCAGTACTTC. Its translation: CASSQELAGVGGEQYF.

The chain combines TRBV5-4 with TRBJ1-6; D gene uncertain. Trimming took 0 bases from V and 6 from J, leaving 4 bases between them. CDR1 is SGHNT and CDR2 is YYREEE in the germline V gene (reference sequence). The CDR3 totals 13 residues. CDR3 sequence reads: CASSLESNSPLHF. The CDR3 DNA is TGTGCCAGCAGCTTGGAGAGTAATTCACCCCTCCACTTT.

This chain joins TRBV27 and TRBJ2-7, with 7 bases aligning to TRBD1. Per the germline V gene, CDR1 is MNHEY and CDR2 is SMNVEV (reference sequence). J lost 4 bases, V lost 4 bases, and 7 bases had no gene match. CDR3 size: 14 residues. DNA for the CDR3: TGTGCCAGCAGTTCATGGGACAGACCTTACGAGCAGTACTTC. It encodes CASSSWDRPYEQYF.

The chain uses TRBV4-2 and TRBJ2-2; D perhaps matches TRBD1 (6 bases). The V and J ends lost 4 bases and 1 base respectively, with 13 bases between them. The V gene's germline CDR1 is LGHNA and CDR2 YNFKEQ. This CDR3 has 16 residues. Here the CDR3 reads CASSPLTGWNTGELFF. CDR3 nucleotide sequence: TGTGCCAGCAGCCCGCTGACAGGTTGGAACACCGGGGAGCTGTTTTTT.

CDR3: CASSEAGQGNNYGYTF. In nucleotides, the CDR3 is TGTGCCAGCAGCGAGGCGGGACAGGGGAACAACTATGGCTACACCTTC. The chain recombines TRBV5-6 with TRBJ1-2; TRBD1 aligns across 10 bases. The V and J ends lost 4 bases and 2 bases, in that order; junction bases with no gene match: 8. The CDR3 contains 16 residues. In germline, CDR1 is SGHDT, CDR2 YYEEEE.

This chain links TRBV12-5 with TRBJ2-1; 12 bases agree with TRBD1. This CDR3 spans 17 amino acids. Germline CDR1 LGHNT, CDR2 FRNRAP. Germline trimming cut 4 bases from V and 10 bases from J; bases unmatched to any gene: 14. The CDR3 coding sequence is TGTGCTAGTGGTTCCTACCCTCCGGGACAGGGGGCAAGAGAGCAGTTCTTC. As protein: CASGSYPPGQGAREQFF.

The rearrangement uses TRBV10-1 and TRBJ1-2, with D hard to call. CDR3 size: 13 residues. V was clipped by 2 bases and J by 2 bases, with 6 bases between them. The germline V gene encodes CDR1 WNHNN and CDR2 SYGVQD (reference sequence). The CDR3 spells CASSENRNYGYTF. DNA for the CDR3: TGCGCCAGCAGTGAGAACCGGAACTATGGCTACACCTTC.

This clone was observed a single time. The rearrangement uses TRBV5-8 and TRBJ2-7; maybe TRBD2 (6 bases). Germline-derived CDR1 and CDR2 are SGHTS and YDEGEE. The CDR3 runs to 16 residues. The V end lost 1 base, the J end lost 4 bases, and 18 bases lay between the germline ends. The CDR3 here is CASSLPRLTAGYEQYF. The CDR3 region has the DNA TGTGCCAGCAGCTTGCCTCGACTTACCGCGGGATACGAGCAGTACTTC. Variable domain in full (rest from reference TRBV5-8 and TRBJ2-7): EAGVTQSPTHLIKTRGQQATLRCSPISGHTSVYWYQQALGLGLQFLLWYDEGEERNRGNFPPRFSGRQFPNYSSELNVNALELEDSALYLCASSLPRLTAGYEQYFGPGTRLTVT.

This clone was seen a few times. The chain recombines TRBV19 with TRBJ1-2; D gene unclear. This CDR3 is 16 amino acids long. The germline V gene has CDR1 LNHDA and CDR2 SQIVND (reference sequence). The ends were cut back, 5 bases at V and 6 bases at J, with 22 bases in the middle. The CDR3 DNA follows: TGTGCCAGTAGTTTCGGGGTGACCGGACGGTGGGATGGCTACACCTTC. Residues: CASSFGVTGRWDGYTF.

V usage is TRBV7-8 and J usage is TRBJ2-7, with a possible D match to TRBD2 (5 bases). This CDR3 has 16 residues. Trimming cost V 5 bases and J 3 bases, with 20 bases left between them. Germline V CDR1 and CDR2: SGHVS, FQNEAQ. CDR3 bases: TGTGCCAGCAGCCCTTTCCGACGAGGGAACTACTACGAGCAGTACTTC. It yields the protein CASSPFRRGNYYEQYF.

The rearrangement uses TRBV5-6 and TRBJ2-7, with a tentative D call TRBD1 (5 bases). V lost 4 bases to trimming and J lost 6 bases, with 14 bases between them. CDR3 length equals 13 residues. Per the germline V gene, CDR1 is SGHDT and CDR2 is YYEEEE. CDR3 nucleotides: TGTGCCAGCAGCCTGGCAGGGCCCTCCGAGCAGTACTTC. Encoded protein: CASSLAGPSEQYF.

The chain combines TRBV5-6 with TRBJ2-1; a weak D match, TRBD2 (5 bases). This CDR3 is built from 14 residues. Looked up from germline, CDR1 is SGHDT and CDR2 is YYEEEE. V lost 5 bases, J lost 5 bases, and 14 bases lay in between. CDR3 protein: CASRRLGVDNEQFF. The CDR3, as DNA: TGTGCCAGCAGGCGCCTCGGGGTAGACAATGAGCAGTTCTTC.